The following is a T cell receptor beta chain sequence with its context. Its antigen is still unknown. One end of the junction is discordant with germline, which a read error may explain. Researchers prepared the TCRbeta library using unique molecular identifiers, the study reports. TCRdb independently ran MiXCR on the PCR reads; one entry per CDR3 protein. The sample lists fewer than 750,000 distinct CDR3 sequences, 25% to 30% occurring once. The source of the sample is a study of T-cell reconstitution after alpha-beta-depleted transplantation in children. Broader study findings: Day-60 TCRbeta diversity that was high in some patients was derived from surviving recipient T cells and thymic progenitors. It was newly produced T cells that mostly accounted for T-cell counts and diversity one year after transplant. Reportedly, alpha-beta T cells present about two months post-transplant originated from several hundred expanded clones of graft origin.

CDR1 is SGHRS and CDR2 is YFSETQ in the germline V gene. The CDR3 consists of 11 residues. The chain uses TRBV5-1 and TRBJ2-5; no firm D call. The sequence was collected from a boy in the first two years of life with Wiskott-Aldrich syndrome, due to receive a stem cell transplant. This specimen consisted of PBMCs, obtained before TCRalphabeta/CD19-depleted stem cell transplant. CDR3 amino acids: CAGRLQETQYF. CDR3 nucleotides: TGCGCCGGCAGGTTACAAGAGACCCAGTACTTC.